Listed here are 32 T cell receptor beta chains from one sample, sequenced in a study of blood T cell repertoires in COVID-19. The method was immunoSEQ multiplex PCR; TCRdb's version includes in-frame clones alone and lacks a portion of them. The sample records about 300,000 clones, over 75% being singletons. Sequences were obtained from PBMCs or T cells enriched from blood (not recorded which). All receptors derive from a man aged 25 to 40 who had recovered from COVID-19.

A remark on this clone: The junction departs from the called germline gene at one end, perhaps through a read error. This rearrangement joins TRBV3-1 (or the pseudogene TRBV3-2) to TRBJ2-7; no definite D call. Looked up from germline, CDR1 is LGHDT and CDR2 is YNNKEL (reference sequence). This CDR3 contains 12 residues. For the CDR3, the DNA is TGTGCCAGCAGCCTCGGTAGGAAGAGCGTTTGTTTC. This encodes CASSLGRKSVCF.

This clone was observed a few times. The chain has TRBV29-1 and TRBJ1-2; D possibly corresponds to TRBD1 (5 bases). V was trimmed by 4 bases and J by 4 bases, leaving 13 bases between them. The CDR3 has 13 amino acids. CDR1 is SQVTM, CDR2 ANQGSEA, per germline. CDR3 DNA: TGCAGCGTTGCTCCTGGCCAGGGCTATGGCTACACCTTC. Protein: CSVAPGQGYGYTF.

The rearrangement links TRBV6-1 to TRBJ2-7; weak D call: TRBD2 (5 bases). This CDR3 region has 16 residues. V shed 1 base and J shed 3 bases, with 16 bases lying between them. Germline V lookup: CDR1 MNHNS, CDR2 SASEGT. DNA for the CDR3: TGTGCCAGCAGTGAAGAACAGTGGGGAACTAGCTACGAGCAGTACTTC. This gives the protein CASSEEQWGTSYEQYF.

V is TRBV21-1 and J is TRBJ2-3; the table's D call of TRBD2 was not tested on the DNA. TRBV21-1 has pseudogene status. There are 18 residues in the CDR3. The CDR3 reads CASARSSGPAGGTDTQYF. In DNA, the CDR3 is TGTGCCAGCGCCAGGTCATCAGGGCCGGCGGGGGGCACAGATACGCAGTATTTT.

The chain combines TRBV2 with TRBJ1-2; 10 bases agree with TRBD1. The CDR3 runs to 15 residues. The ends lost 1 base at V and 7 bases at J; junction bases unmatched: 6. Germline V gives CDR1 SNHLY, CDR2 FYNNEI. For the CDR3, the DNA is TGTGCCAGCAGTGAAGATGGAGGACAGGGGGTTGGCTACACCTTC. Translating it yields CASSEDGGQGVGYTF.

Concerning this clone itself: The same CDR3 can be traced to other DNA sequences in this sample. The V and J genes are TRBV6-5 and TRBJ1-5; 7 nucleotides match TRBD1. The V gene end was trimmed by 5 bases and the J gene end by 2 bases; junction bases not matched to a gene: 0. CDR3 length equals 13 residues. Germline CDR1 and CDR2: MNHEY and SVGAGI. The CDR3 sequence is CASSTGGNQPQHF. The DNA for the CDR3 is TGTGCCAGCAGTACAGGGGGCAATCAGCCCCAGCATTTT.

J is TRBJ1-1 and V is TRBV18; weak D call: TRBD1 (6 bases). Trimming removed 6 bases at V and 0 bases at J, with 11 bases between. This CDR3 has 14 amino acids. Germline V CDR1 and CDR2: KGHSH, LQKENI. The CDR3 nucleotides read TGTGCCAGCTCCTGGGGGGGCGTGAACACTGAAGCTTTCTTT. Translation gives CASSWGGVNTEAFF.

This clone has just one count. This sample also contains other DNA sequences that code for the same CDR3. The chain has TRBV19 and TRBJ1-1, with D perhaps TRBD1 (5 bases). CDR3 length: 13 amino acids. Per germline, CDR1 LNHDA and CDR2 SQIVND (reference sequence). V lost 5 bases and J 2 bases, leaving 9 bases between the germline ends. CDR3 sequence: CASSVTVNTEAFF. The CDR3 nucleotides are TGTGCCAGTAGTGTGACAGTAAACACTGAAGCTTTCTTT.

J is TRBJ2-7 and V is TRBV15; possibly TRBD1 for D (5 bases). Germline V gives CDR1 LNHNV, CDR2 YYDKDF (reference sequence). This CDR3 is built from 15 residues. The ends were cut back, 0 bases at V and 4 bases at J, with 13 bases in the middle. The CDR3 nucleotides are TGTGCCACCAGCAGAGATCTCCCGACAGTATACGAGCAGTACTTC. Residues: CATSRDLPTVYEQYF. The variable domain in full, completed from reference TRBV15 and TRBJ2-7, reads DAMVIQNPRYQVTQFGKPVTLSCSQTLNHNVMYWYQQKSSQAPKLLFHYYDKDFNNEADTPDNFQSRRPNTSFCFLDIRSPGLGDTAMYLCATSRDLPTVYEQYFGPGTRLTVT.

V gene TRBV4-1 combines with J gene TRBJ1-1; D is unresolved. The length of the CDR3 is 14 residues. V was pared by 0 bases and J by 3 bases, with 8 bases between. The V gene's germline CDR1 is MGHRA and CDR2 YSYEKL. The CDR3 protein is CASSQEKLYTEAFF. CDR3 in DNA: TGCGCCAGCAGCCAAGAAAAGCTGTACACTGAAGCTTTCTTT.

V gene TRBV3-1 (or the pseudogene TRBV3-2) combines with J gene TRBJ1-3; 7 bases match TRBD1. The germline V gene encodes CDR1 LGHDT and CDR2 YNNKEL (reference sequence). Trimming took 8 bases from V and 0 from J; bases not matched to a gene: 7. The CDR3 covers 15 residues. The CDR3 nucleotides read TGTGCCAGCTCACAGGGGATCATCTCTGGAAACACCATATATTTT. The encoded protein is CASSQGIISGNTIYF.

There are a few counts of this clone. The chain carries TRBV15 and TRBJ2-7, with 9 positions matching TRBD1. This CDR3 spans 14 amino acids. Germline V CDR1 and CDR2: LNHNV, YYDKDF (reference sequence). J lost 6 bases, V lost 1 base, and 4 bases had no gene match. The CDR3 DNA reads as TGTGCCACCAGCAGAGGGGGACAGGGTGTCGAGCAGTACTTC. It codes for CATSRGGQGVEQYF.

The gene calls are TRBV18 and TRBJ2-2, with 9 bases aligning to TRBD2. Germline CDR1 and CDR2: KGHSH and LQKENI. This CDR3 spans 17 amino acids. With 1 base clipped from V and 2 bases from J, the junction kept 5 bases outside the gene matches. The CDR3 here is CASSPRASGDNTGELFF. The CDR3, as DNA: TGTGCCAGCTCACCACGCGCTAGCGGGGACAACACCGGGGAGCTGTTTTTT.

CDR3: CAWSMDRGYEQYF. The DNA of the CDR3 is TGTGCCTGGAGTATGGACAGGGGCTACGAGCAGTACTTC. This chain connects TRBV30 to TRBJ2-7; 9 nucleotides match TRBD1. The CDR3 is 13 amino acids. V trimming: 2 bases; J trimming: 3 bases; junction bases outside the gene matches: 2. Looked up from germline, CDR1 is GTSNPN and CDR2 is SVGIG (reference sequence).

J is TRBJ2-6 and V is TRBV6-5; the match to TRBD2 covers 8 bases. Germline values: CDR1 MNHEY, CDR2 SVGAGI. V shed 6 bases, J shed 13 bases, and the junction held 11 bases outside the gene matches. The CDR3 spans 14 residues. CDR3 region: CASSASAGGPVLTF. The CDR3 DNA reads TGTGCCAGCAGCGCCTCTGCGGGGGGCCCTGTCCTGACTTTC.

This clone was recorded once. The rearrangement links TRBV27 to TRBJ2-1; D is uncertain. Germline assignment: CDR1 MNHEY and CDR2 SMNVEV (reference sequence). Trimming took 8 bases from V and 9 from J, leaving 20 bases between them. The CDR3 spans 14 residues. The CDR3 is CASSQIFAVSEQFF. As DNA, the CDR3 is TGTGCCAGCTCCCAAATTTTTGCCGTCAGTGAGCAGTTCTTC.

The chain carries TRBV29-1 and TRBJ1-1; D is unclear. V lost 7 bases to trimming and J lost 4 bases, with 7 bases between them. The CDR3 length is 10 residues. Germline V gene sequence: CDR1 SQVTM, CDR2 ANQGSEA. As DNA, the CDR3 is TGCAGCGCCCTGAGCACTGAAGCTTTCTTT. Amino acids: CSALSTEAFF.

The chain is built from TRBV30 and TRBJ1-5; 10 bases are shared with TRBD1. Germline lookup yields CDR1 GTSNPN and CDR2 SVGIG (reference sequence). J was trimmed by 6 bases and V by 3 bases; bases with no gene match: 8. The CDR3 runs to 15 residues. The CDR3 DNA is TGTGCCTGGAGCGTTACGACAGGGGGCAGTCAGCCCCAGCATTTT. Translated: CAWSVTTGGSQPQHF.

The J gene is TRBJ2-7, the V gene TRBV6-1; TRBD1 might be the D (5 bases). The CDR3 is 14 amino acids. Germline lookup yields CDR1 MNHNS and CDR2 SASEGT. The germline V and J ends were trimmed by 0 bases and 6 bases, with 12 bases remaining between them. CDR3 sequence reads: CASSEAGRVGEQYF. DNA for the CDR3: TGTGCCAGCAGTGAAGCCGGCAGGGTGGGCGAGCAGTACTTC.

V is TRBV9 and J is TRBJ1-2; D may be TRBD1 (5 bases). The CDR3 sequence is 14 residues long. CDR1 and CDR2 from the germline V gene are SGDLS and YYNGEE. The ends were cut back, 0 bases at V and 5 bases at J, with 11 bases in the middle. CDR3 protein: CASSVGRARYGYTF. CDR3 sequence (DNA): TGTGCCAGCAGCGTAGGCAGGGCCAGGTATGGCTACACCTTC. Complete variable domain (other parts from reference TRBV9 and TRBJ1-2): DSGVTQTPKHLITATGQRVTLRCSPRSGDLSVYWYQQSLDQGLQFLIQYYNGEERAKGNILERFSAQQFPDLHSELNLSSLELGDSALYFCASSVGRARYGYTFGSGTRLTVV.

This clone was recorded once. V is TRBV29-1 and J is TRBJ1-2; D perhaps matches TRBD1 (5 bases). Germline V gene lookup returns CDR1 SQVTM and CDR2 ANQGSEA. Trimming took 4 bases from V and 3 from J, leaving 9 bases between them. The CDR3 sequence is 12 residues long. The CDR3 DNA follows: TGCAGCGTTGTGGGGCAGTACTATGGCTACACCTTC. Residues: CSVVGQYYGYTF. The full variable domain, rest sourced from reference TRBV29-1 and TRBJ1-2, is SAVISQKPSRDICQRGTSLTIQCQVDSQVTMMFWYRQQPGQSLTLIATANQGSEATYESGFVIDKFPISRPNLTFSTLTVSNMSPEDSSIYLCSVVGQYYGYTFGSGTRLTVV.

The V gene is TRBV2, the J gene TRBJ1-5; D is uncertain. V lost 7 bases to trimming and J lost 0 bases, with 16 bases between them. Germline values: CDR1 SNHLY, CDR2 FYNNEI. The length of the CDR3 is 16 residues. The CDR3: CASTPREQISNQPQHF. The CDR3 DNA is TGTGCCAGCACCCCGCGAGAACAGATTAGCAATCAGCCCCAGCATTTT.

The chain uses TRBV7-2 and TRBJ1-5; TRBD1 aligns across 9 bases. Looked up from germline, CDR1 is SGHTA and CDR2 is FQGNSA. The CDR3 is 14 amino acids. V was pared by 4 bases and J by 4 bases, with 2 bases of the junction left unmatched. CDR3 residues: CASSWGQGNQPQHF. The CDR3 DNA sequence: TGTGCCAGCAGCTGGGGACAGGGAAATCAGCCCCAGCATTTT.

This chain uses TRBV4-2 with TRBJ2-7, with a weak D call TRBD2 (6 bases). Germline lookup yields CDR1 LGHNA and CDR2 YNFKEQ. The CDR3 is 17 amino acids. V lost 0 bases, J lost 4 bases, and 19 bases lay in between. The CDR3 bases are TGTGCCAGCAGCCAAGAGCGTGGGACGGGAGCTTTTTACGAGCAGTACTTC. This gives the protein CASSQERGTGAFYEQYF.

This rearrangement joins TRBV5-4 to TRBJ2-2; TRBD2 aligns across 10 bases. The CDR3 length is 18 residues. Germline V gives CDR1 SGHNT, CDR2 YYREEE (reference sequence). With 6 bases clipped from V and 3 bases from J, the junction kept 14 bases outside the gene matches. The CDR3 DNA reads TGTGCCAGCACCGACGCTAGCGGGAGATCGTTTGACACCGGGGAGCTGTTTTTT. This translates into CASTDASGRSFDTGELFF.

This chain links TRBV27 with TRBJ1-1; the D gene is possibly TRBD1 (5 bases). Germline V gene sequence: CDR1 MNHEY, CDR2 SMNVEV (reference sequence). The CDR3 contains 14 residues. V gave up 5 bases and J gave up 4 bases, with 14 bases separating them. This CDR3 reads CASSRLGGATEAFF. In nucleotides, the CDR3 is TGTGCCAGCAGTCGCCTCGGGGGAGCCACTGAAGCTTTCTTT.

The chain couples TRBV5-8 to TRBJ1-5; D is possibly TRBD1 (5 bases). V was pared by 0 bases and J by 5 bases, with 12 bases between. The CDR3 has 15 residues. Germline V gene lookup returns CDR1 SGHTS and CDR2 YDEGEE. The CDR3 here is CASSLGGAHHQPQHF. The CDR3 bases are TGTGCCAGCAGCTTGGGCGGGGCGCATCATCAGCCCCAGCATTTT.

The chain carries TRBV11-3 and TRBJ2-7; D possibly corresponds to TRBD2 (5 bases). V shed 0 bases and J shed 7 bases, with 7 bases lying between them. CDR3 size: 12 residues. The V gene's germline CDR1 is SGHNT and CDR2 YENEEA. CDR3 nucleotide sequence: TGTGCCAGCAGCTTAGATACGGGAGAGCAGTACTTC. This gives the protein CASSLDTGEQYF.

The chain links TRBV6-4 to TRBJ2-3; TRBD2 might be the D (6 bases). Germline values: CDR1 MRHNA, CDR2 SNTAGT. Trimming took off 2 bases at V and 7 bases at J, with 10 bases between the two ends. The CDR3 length is 13 residues. The CDR3 loop reads CASSDPGVNTQYF. In nucleotides, the CDR3 is TGTGCCAGCAGTGACCCGGGGGTGAATACGCAGTATTTT.

The rearrangement links TRBV5-1 to TRBJ1-1; 7 nucleotides line up with TRBD1. The CDR3 totals 15 residues. V was pared by 4 bases and J by 0 bases, with 6 bases of the junction left unmatched. Germline CDR1 reads SGHRS; CDR2 reads YFSETQ. This CDR3 reads CASSAGQLMNTEAFF. For the CDR3, the DNA is TGCGCCAGCAGCGCGGGACAGCTCATGAACACTGAAGCTTTCTTT.

The chain carries TRBV28 and TRBJ1-6, with 7 bases fitting TRBD1. The CDR3 contains 16 residues. CDR1 and CDR2 (germline): MDHEN, SYDVKM. Unmatched junction bases numbered 10, after V lost 6 bases and J lost 5 bases. The CDR3 bases are TGTGCCAGCAGGAATCTTAAGACAGGGAATAATTCACCCCTCCACTTT. Translation gives CASRNLKTGNNSPLHF.

This clone was seen a handful of times. The gene calls are TRBV7-8 and TRBJ1-3, with 7 positions matching TRBD1. The germline V gene encodes CDR1 SGHVS and CDR2 FQNEAQ. The CDR3 loop spans 16 amino acids. After removal of 2 bases from V and 2 bases from J, the junction contained 6 bases not matched to a gene. CDR3 residues: CASSLWGQLTGNTIYF. The CDR3 nucleotides are TGTGCCAGCAGCTTATGGGGACAGTTAACTGGAAACACCATATATTTT.